What follows is one T cell receptor (beta chain) and its context. The entry originates in a study of shared T cell receptors in the human thymus. Only in-frame clones appear in the TCRdb table, and some are missing; sequencing was by immunoSEQ multiplex PCR. This sample has 700,000 or so clones, with 70% to 90% found just once. This CDR3 has 15 amino acids. Looked up from germline, CDR1 is MNHEY and CDR2 is SVGAGI. The junction had 8 bases not matched to a gene; V was cut back by 5 bases and J by 5 bases. A further study also used this sample, focusing on human thymus T cells. From that paper: Immunologically healthy infants in Finland undergoing congenital heart defect surgery were the donors. Corrective cardiac operations yielded the resected thymus tissue. Thymic and blood repertoires seemed to favor certain V and J genes. Related studies noted strongly shared thymic repertoires across unrelated people.

The material sequenced was thymocytes. The clonotype comes from a girl under three years old with a congenital heart defect. The J gene is TRBJ1-1, the V gene TRBV6-5; TRBD1 aligns across 10 bases. CDR3 sequence reads: CASSTTGTGETEAFF. The CDR3 region has the DNA TGTGCCAGCAGTACAACCGGGACAGGGGAGACTGAAGCTTTCTTT.